This entry describes one T cell receptor beta chain. The data were taken from a study of blood T cell repertoires in COVID-19. For the study at large: Samples representing acute and convalescent COVID-19 were sourced from the United States, Italy and Spain. The analysed material was cDNA or gDNA that came from T cells, B-cell-depleted T cells, or PBMCs.

Germline assignment: CDR1 WSHSY and CDR2 SAAADI. V dropped 0 bases and J dropped 6; count of bases not matched to a gene: 5. This CDR3 has 16 amino acids. Per the authors' pipeline: Scientists estimated how many nucleated cells there were by amplifying reference gene primers. The method was immunoSEQ multiplex PCR; TCRdb's version includes in-frame clones alone and lacks a portion of them. The V and J calls and clone size are taken from that table; D and trimming were inferred from the DNA. The table records about 330,000 clones, approximately 85% of them present only once. Sequencing was done on a sample of peripheral blood. The origin of this receptor is a human donor in a cohort sampled during active COVID-19. V usage is TRBV10-2 and J usage is TRBJ2-2; 9 positions match TRBD2. CDR3 coding DNA: TGCGCCAGCAGTGAGTCAGGCGCGGGGGGGGCCGGGGAGCTGTTTTTT. It translates to CASSESGAGGAGELFF.